This TCR beta chain was retrieved from a study of technical replicates of blood from a few donors. The ends lost 5 bases at V and 4 bases at J; junction bases unmatched: 3. CDR1 and CDR2 (germline): SGHTA, FQGNSA. This CDR3 contains 13 residues. Here immunoSEQ multiplex PCR was the method, and the copy in TCRdb shows in-frame clones only, minus some. The sample has 45,000 to 60,000 clones, roughly 86% seen once. V gene TRBV7-2 combines with J gene TRBJ2-7; 9 bases agree with TRBD2. Sequenced material: PBMCs. This receptor was identified in a human donor in good health. Some clones in this sample may be carry-over from other donors' samples. The CDR3 coding sequence is TGTGCCAGCAGCACGACTAGCGGTTACGAGCAGTACTTC. Translating gives CASSTTSGYEQYF.